The 8 T cell receptor beta chains below all came from one sample that was sequenced in a study of beta chain features in type 1 diabetes. cDNA synthesis used the whole RNA isolate, giving expressed TCRB sequences. Measured with immunoSEQ multiplex PCR; TCRdb has only the in-frame clones, and not every one. The sample lists about 340,000 clones, approximately 15% occurring once. Study results and caveats: Moderate but significant shortening of TCRB CDR3s was recorded in all four CD4+ subsets from Type 1 diabetes patients.

Their target antigens are unknown. The sequenced sample consisted of naive CD4+ T cells from blood. These receptors were collected from a woman younger than 30 with type 1 diabetes.

The chain uses TRBV6-6 and TRBJ2-3; TRBD2 might be the D (6 bases). The length of the CDR3 is 16 residues. Looked up from germline, CDR1 is MNHNY and CDR2 is SVGAGI (reference sequence). The germline V and J ends were trimmed by 2 bases and 0 bases, with 12 bases remaining between them. The CDR3 DNA reads TGTGCCAGCAGTTACAGAAAGGGGACTAGCACAGATACGCAGTATTTT. Its protein product is CASSYRKGTSTDTQYF.

This clone has just a few counts. The chain couples TRBV30 to TRBJ2-1, with TRBD2 matching 10 bases. This CDR3 comprises 14 residues. Germline V gene sequence: CDR1 GTSNPN, CDR2 SVGIG (reference sequence). After removal of 4 bases from V and 9 bases from J, the junction contained 9 bases not matched to a gene. CDR3 sequence reads: CAWISGRARGEQFF. DNA of the CDR3: TGTGCCTGGATCAGCGGGAGGGCCAGGGGTGAGCAGTTCTTC. Using reference TRBV30 and TRBJ2-1 for the parts outside the CDR3, the full variable domain is SQTIHQWPATLVQPVGSPLSLECTVEGTSNPNLYWYRQAAGRGLQLLFYSVGIGQISSEVPQNLSASRPQDRQFILSSKKLLLSDSGFYLCAWISGRARGEQFFGPGTRLTVL.

A few counts support this clone. This chain connects TRBV5-4 to TRBJ1-2; 9 bases map to TRBD1. Germline lookup yields CDR1 SGHNT and CDR2 YYREEE (reference sequence). Trimming cost V 3 bases and J 7 bases; bases outside gene matches: 7. CDR3 length: 14 residues. The CDR3: CASSSGTGPRGYTF. In DNA form, the CDR3 reads TGTGCCAGCAGCTCGGGGACAGGGCCCCGTGGCTACACCTTC.

This clone was observed a few times. The chain joins TRBV18 to TRBJ2-5, with D tentatively TRBD2 (6 bases). The CDR3 length is 13 residues. Trimming removed 3 bases from V and 3 bases from J, with 8 bases in between. The germline CDR1 and CDR2 sequences are KGHSH and LQKENI. The CDR3 region is CASSPGLKETQYF. In DNA, the CDR3 is TGTGCCAGCTCACCGGGACTGAAAGAGACCCAGTACTTC.

This clone showed up just a few times. V gene TRBV28 combines with J gene TRBJ2-3; D unclear. V shed 3 bases and J shed 6 bases, with 7 bases lying between them. Germline CDR1 is MDHEN and CDR2 is SYDVKM. The CDR3 sequence is 12 residues long. CDR3 coding DNA: TGTGCCAGCAGTTTTTCCCCGGATACGCAGTATTTT. This gives the protein CASSFSPDTQYF.

This clone was observed a handful of times. The chain is built from TRBV28 and TRBJ2-7; 8 positions agree with TRBD1. V lost 6 bases to trimming and J lost 4 bases; unmatched junction nucleotides: 8. CDR1 is MDHEN and CDR2 is SYDVKM in the germline V gene. The CDR3 runs 14 residues. The CDR3 sequence is CASSSGQGIYEQYV. The CDR3 DNA sequence: TGTGCCAGCAGCTCCGGACAGGGAATTTACGAGCAGTACGTC.

The table lists this clone with a few counts. The chain uses TRBV5-1 and TRBJ1-1; D not certain. Germline loops: CDR1 SGHRS, CDR2 YFSETQ. V was pared by 0 bases and J by 4 bases, with 10 bases between. This CDR3 spans 14 amino acids. The CDR3 DNA is TGCGCCAGCAGCTTGGGGAGTGCGGGCACTGAAGCTTTCTTT. It encodes CASSLGSAGTEAFF.

This clone was observed a handful of times. This rearrangement joins TRBV5-1 to TRBJ2-6, with D tentatively TRBD2 (7 bases). The germline gives CDR1 SGHRS, CDR2 YFSETQ. V dropped 2 bases and J dropped 3 bases, with 9 bases sitting between them. This CDR3 has 15 amino acids. In DNA, the CDR3 is TGCGCCAGCAGCTTAGGGGGGGATGGGGCCAACGTCCTGACTTTC. Translation gives CASSLGGDGANVLTF.